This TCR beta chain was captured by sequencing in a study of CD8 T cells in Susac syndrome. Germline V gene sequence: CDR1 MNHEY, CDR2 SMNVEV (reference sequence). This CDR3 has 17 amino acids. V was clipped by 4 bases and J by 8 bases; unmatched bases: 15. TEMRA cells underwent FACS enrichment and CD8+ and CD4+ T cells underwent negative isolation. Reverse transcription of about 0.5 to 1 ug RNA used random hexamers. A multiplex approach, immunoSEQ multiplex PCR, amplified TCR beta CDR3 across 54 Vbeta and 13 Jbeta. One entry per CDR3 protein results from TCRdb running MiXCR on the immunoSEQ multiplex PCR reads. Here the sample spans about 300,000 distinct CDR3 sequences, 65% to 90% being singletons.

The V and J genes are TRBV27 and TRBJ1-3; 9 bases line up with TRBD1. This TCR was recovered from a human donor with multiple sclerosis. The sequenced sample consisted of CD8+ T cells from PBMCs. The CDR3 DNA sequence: TGTGCCAGCAGTTCCTTCAAGGACAGGGGATTTGCGGACACCATATATTTT. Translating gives CASSSFKDRGFADTIYF.